The present TCR beta chain was sequenced within a study of blood T cell repertoires in COVID-19. Turning to the study itself: Researchers got acute and convalescent COVID-19 samples from the United States, Italy and Spain.

Generated by immunoSEQ multiplex PCR, the TCRdb table keeps only in-frame clones and is missing some. The sample lists about 330,000 clones; approximately 90% were seen once. This clone was seen only once. The CDR3 is made up of 16 amino acids. Germline CDR1 and CDR2: SGHAT and FQNNGV. V shed 2 bases and J shed 4 bases, with 18 bases lying between them. Input material: peripheral blood. This sequence originates from a woman between 50 and 59 years old with active or convalescent COVID-19. The genes are TRBV11-2 and TRBJ2-7, with D perhaps matching TRBD1 (6 bases). Written as DNA, the CDR3 is TGTGCCAGCAGCTTACCTCCCTACAGGGATCGGTACGAGCAGTACTTC. Protein product: CASSLPPYRDRYEQYF.